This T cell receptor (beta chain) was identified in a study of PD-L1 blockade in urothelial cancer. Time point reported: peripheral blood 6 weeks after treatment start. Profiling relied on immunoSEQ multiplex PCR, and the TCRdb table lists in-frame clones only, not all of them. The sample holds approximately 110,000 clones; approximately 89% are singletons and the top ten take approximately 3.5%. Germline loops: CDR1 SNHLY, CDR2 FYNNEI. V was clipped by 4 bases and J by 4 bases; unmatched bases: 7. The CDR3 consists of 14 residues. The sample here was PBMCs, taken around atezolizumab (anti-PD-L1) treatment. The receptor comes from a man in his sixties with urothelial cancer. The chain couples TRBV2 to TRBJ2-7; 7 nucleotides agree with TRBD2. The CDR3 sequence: CASSVRLATYEQYF. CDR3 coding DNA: TGTGCCAGCAGTGTAAGACTAGCCACGTACGAGCAGTACTTC.